These T cell receptor beta chains were read from a single sample in a study of blood T cell repertoires in COVID-19. Clones were sequenced by immunoSEQ multiplex PCR, and TCRdb holds only the in-frame ones, with some missing. The data contain over 100,000 clones, about three quarters of them singletons. The specimen sequenced was peripheral blood. Every receptor here comes from a human donor in a cohort sampled during active or convalescent COVID-19. The CDR3 runs from the conserved cysteine through the conserved F or W. D genes are given only for firm matches. Only some rows state a clone size, as once, few, many or a class for expanded clones.

cdr3_aa cdr3_nt j_call clone_size d_call cdr3_length v_call
CASSRQGWYF TGTGCCAGCAGCCGACAGGGTTGGTATTTT TRBJ2-3 NA TRBD1 10 TRBV27
CASSLGLAADTQYF TGTGCCAGCAGCTTAGGGCTAGCGGCAGATACGCAGTATTTT TRBJ2-3 NA TRBD2 14 TRBV7-2
CASSFGGSHSYNEQFF TGCGCCAGCAGCTTTGGTGGGAGCCACTCCTACAATGAGCAGTTCTTC TRBJ2-1 NA NA 16 TRBV5-1
CASSSPGWGHNEQFF TGTGCCAGCAGCTCACCGGGGTGGGGGCACAATGAGCAGTTCTTC TRBJ2-1 NA NA 15 TRBV7-2
CASSQDRGRNYGYTF TGCGCCAGCAGCCAAGATCGAGGCAGAAACTATGGCTACACCTTC TRBJ1-2 NA NA 15 TRBV4-3
CASSQDGQGNYGYTF TGTGCCAGCAGCCAAGATGGCCAGGGAAACTATGGCTACACCTTC TRBJ1-2 NA NA 15 TRBV3-1/TRBV3-2
CASSQWTGDIQYF TGCGCCAGCAGCCAATGGACAGGGGACATTCAGTACTTC TRBJ2-4 once TRBD1 13 TRBV4-1
CASSRAPSNNSPLHF TGTGCCAGCTCACGGGCCCCAAGTAATAATTCACCCCTCCACTTT TRBJ1-6 NA NA 15 TRBV18
CASSQVIPAGVETQYF TGTGCCAGCAGCCAAGTAATCCCAGCGGGAGTTGAGACCCAGTACTTC TRBJ2-5 NA TRBD2 16 TRBV14
CASSHWEGGYGYTF TGTGCCAGCAGCCATTGGGAGGGCGGCTATGGCTACACCTTC TRBJ1-2 NA NA 14 TRBV3-1/TRBV3-2
CASSYDPPLRGYTF TGTGCCAGCAGTTACGATCCCCCACTGCGTGGCTACACCTTC TRBJ1-2 once NA 14 TRBV6-2/TRBV6-3
CASRRTRTDYGYTF TGTGCCAGCAGGCGGACACGGACGGACTATGGCTACACCTTC TRBJ1-2 NA NA 14 TRBV28
CAISEIWGRAEGGLTPNEQFF TGTGCCATCAGTGAAATCTGGGGGAGGGCCGAGGGAGGGCTGACACCAAATGAGCAGTTCTTC TRBJ2-1 NA TRBD2 21 TRBV10-3
CASSPRDRGLETQYF TGTGCCAGCAGCCCCCGGGACAGGGGATTGGAGACCCAGTACTTC TRBJ2-5 NA TRBD1 15 TRBV27
CASRRTSGIAGELFF TGTGCCAGCAGACGGACTAGCGGGATCGCCGGGGAGCTGTTTTTT TRBJ2-2 NA TRBD2 15 TRBV13
CASSRGGNEQFF TGTGCCAGCAGCCGAGGGGGCAATGAGCAGTTCTTC TRBJ2-1 NA NA 12 TRBV12-3/TRBV12-4
CASSVLSGSGYTF TGTGCCAGCAGCGTACTCTCAGGGTCGGGCTACACCTTC TRBJ1-2 NA NA 13 TRBV9
CASSFYEQYF TGTGCCAGCAGCTTCTACGAGCAGTACTTC TRBJ2-7 NA NA 10 TRBV2
CASSIDLSQGAGYGYTF TGTGCCAGTAGTATAGATCTATCACAGGGGGCCGGCTATGGCTACACCTTC TRBJ1-2 NA TRBD1 17 TRBV19
CASSWGQGRTEKLFF TGCGCCAGCAGCTGGGGACAGGGTAGAACCGAAAAACTGTTTTTT TRBJ1-4 once TRBD1 15 TRBV5-1